This record covers a single TCR beta chain. Only in-frame clones appear in the TCRdb table, and some are missing; sequencing was by immunoSEQ multiplex PCR. The sample has about 500,000 clones, around three quarters seen once; the top ten hold roughly 0.013%. The data are from a study of shared T cell receptors in the human thymus. Germline CDR1 LNHDA, CDR2 SQIVND (reference sequence). The CDR3 extends over 16 amino acids. V lost 6 bases and J lost 0, with 17 bases in between. The same sample was also used in a study of human thymus T cells. From that report: In corrective heart surgery, resections were taken, and these provided the thymus tissue. Thymic and blood repertoires appeared to carry a bias in their V and J gene usage.

The genes are TRBV19 and TRBJ1-2; D is perhaps TRBD1 (6 bases). The material sequenced was thymocytes. The receptor comes from a boy under three years old with a congenital heart defect. The CDR3 loop is CASRRLSTGTNYGYTF. CDR3 coding DNA: TGTGCCAGTAGGAGACTTTCGACAGGTACTAACTATGGCTACACCTTC.